This TCR beta chain was sequenced during a study of shared clonotypes between healthy human individuals. This CDR3 spans 14 amino acids. With 3 bases removed from V and 10 bases from J, the gap between germline ends came to 16 bases. CDR1 LNHDA and CDR2 SQIVND come from the germline V gene (reference sequence). As defined, naive CD8 cells were CD45RO-negative and positively selected for CCR7, with terminally differentiated effector memory CD45RA+ cells excluded. Sequencing was performed with immunoSEQ multiplex PCR; in TCRdb, only in-frame clones are kept and a portion is missing. The sample contains 750,000 to 1,000,000 clones, around 93% of which appear only once.

Sequencing was carried out using naive CD8+ T cells sorted from blood. The sequence came from a man under 40 in good health. The chain carries TRBV19 and TRBJ2-1; unclear D gene. CDR3 sequence reads: CASSMFLEWLEQFF. In nucleotides, the CDR3 is TGTGCCAGTAGTATGTTCCTAGAATGGTTGGAGCAGTTCTTC. Drawing the rest from reference TRBV19 and TRBJ2-1, the complete variable domain is DGGITQSPKYLFRKEGQNVTLSCEQNLNHDAMYWYRQDPGQGLRLIYYSQIVNDFQKGDIAEGYSVSREKKESFPLTVTSAQKNPTAFYLCASSMFLEWLEQFFGPGTRLTVL.